Following are 15 T cell receptor beta chains from one sample sequenced in a study of low-dose radiotherapy and immunotherapy resistance in tumors. Amplification, which lasted 20 PCR cycles, used a constant-region primer and V-primer adapter to amplify TCRs. TCRdb re-called the reads through MiXCR, storing one row per CDR3 protein. The table shows tens of thousands of distinct CDR3 sequences, with 10% to 15% occurring only once. Time point denoted: before trial treatment. The starting material was PBMCs, obtained before treatment. The receptors originated from a female donor with ovarian cancer.

This clonotype was recorded many times. The chain is built from TRBV7-2 and TRBJ2-3; D ambiguous. This CDR3 is 13 amino acids long. Trimming removed 5 bases from V and 4 bases from J, with 10 bases in between. Germline CDR1 is SGHTA and CDR2 is FQGNSA. CDR3 DNA sequence: TGTGCCAGCAGCCGCCCGGCGGCAGATACGCAGTATTTT. Encoded protein: CASSRPAADTQYF. Variable domain in full (rest from reference TRBV7-2 and TRBJ2-3): GAGVSQSPSNKVTEKGKDVELRCDPISGHTALYWYRQSLGQGLEFLIYFQGNSAPDKSGLPSDRFSAERTGGSVSTLTIQRTQQEDSAVYLCASSRPAADTQYFGPGTRLTVL.

The chain employs TRBV14 and TRBJ2-7; 14 bases map to TRBD2. Unmatched junction bases numbered 5, after V lost 4 bases and J lost 0 bases. The CDR3 is made up of 17 amino acids. Germline CDR1 SGHDN, CDR2 FVKESK. The CDR3 bases are TGTGCCAGCAGCCGACTAGCGGGAGGGGGAGACTCCTACGAGCAGTACTTC. Protein: CASSRLAGGGDSYEQYF.

A few counts support this clonotype. This sequence joins TRBV6-8 and TRBJ1-4; D not certain. The germline CDR1 and CDR2 sequences are MNHGY and SAAAGT. The CDR3 loop spans 16 amino acids. Trimming removed 6 bases from V and 4 bases from J, with 18 bases in between. In DNA, the CDR3 is TGTGCCAGCAGAAGAGAATCGACCGAAGATAATGAAAAACTGTTTTTT. This translates into CASRRESTEDNEKLFF.

As for this clonotype: A read error is likely here: a far larger clone is one base away. The chain recombines TRBV11-2 with TRBJ1-2, with D uncertain. Germline CDR1 reads SGHAT; CDR2 reads FQNNGV. CDR3 length: 13 amino acids. CDR3 coding DNA: TGTGCCAGCAGCTTAGGCTCGGGCTATGGCTGCACCTTC. Protein: CASSLGSGYGCTF.

This clonotype appeared many times. One end of the junction varies from germline; a read error may be responsible. The genes are TRBV30 and TRBJ2-1; 9 positions match TRBD2. Germline V lookup: CDR1 GTSNPN, CDR2 SVGIG (reference sequence). This CDR3 spans 12 amino acids. Here the CDR3 reads CAWSALGTSPIF. As DNA, the CDR3 is TGTGCCTGGAGTGCCCTAGGGACTAGCCCAATCTTC.

At least ten counts were recorded for this clonotype. This chain links TRBV25-1 with TRBJ1-5; tentatively, D is TRBD1 (5 bases). CDR3 size: 13 residues. Germline CDR1 MGHDK, CDR2 SYGVNS. With 2 bases removed from V and 5 bases from J, the gap between germline ends came to 7 bases. The CDR3 reads CASSERGYQPQHF. The CDR3 nucleotides read TGTGCCAGCAGTGAAAGGGGCTATCAGCCCCAGCATTTT.

This clonotype came up many times. This sequence joins TRBV6-2 or TRBV6-3 and TRBJ1-4; D not resolved. This CDR3 region has 14 residues. Looked up from germline, CDR1 is MNHEY and CDR2 is SVGEGT. V dropped 5 bases and J dropped 8 bases, with 15 bases sitting between them. Written as DNA, the CDR3 is TGTGCCAGCAGTGAGAGGGATTGGGAGGAAAAACTGTTTTTT. Encoded protein: CASSERDWEEKLFF.

This clonotype was recorded many times. The chain combines TRBV2 with TRBJ2-1; possibly TRBD2 for D (6 bases). Germline V CDR1 and CDR2: SNHLY, FYNNEI. With 6 bases removed from V and 6 bases from J, the gap between germline ends came to 12 bases. The CDR3 is 13 amino acids. Here the CDR3 DNA reads TGTGCCAGCAGCCTCGGGACTCTCAATGAGCAGTTCTTC. It yields the protein CASSLGTLNEQFF.

This sequence joins TRBV5-1 and TRBJ2-2; the match to TRBD2 covers 8 bases. The length of the CDR3 is 15 residues. Trimming cost V 0 bases and J 5 bases; bases outside gene matches: 3. Per germline, CDR1 SGHRS and CDR2 YFSETQ. Here the CDR3 reads CASSLVRGGTGELFF. The DNA for the CDR3 is TGCGCCAGCAGCTTGGTCCGGGGGGGAACCGGGGAGCTGTTTTTT.

At least ten counts were recorded for this clonotype. The V call is TRBV3-1, the J call TRBJ2-1; no clear D gene. The V gene lost 2 bases and the J gene lost 9 bases, with 5 bases spanning the gap. CDR3 length: 11 amino acids. Germline assignment: CDR1 LGHDT and CDR2 YNNKEL (reference sequence). CDR3 sequence reads: CASSQLGEQFF. The CDR3 bases are TGTGCCAGCAGCCAATTGGGTGAGCAGTTCTTC.

This clonotype has ten or more counts. This chain links TRBV11-2 with TRBJ1-2; D remains ambiguous. The germline V and J ends were trimmed by 1 base and 3 bases, with 15 bases remaining between them. Germline CDR1 SGHAT, CDR2 FQNNGV. The CDR3 length is 16 residues. CDR3 bases: TGTGCCAGCAGCTTAGCCCGGTTCCCGGGTGACTATGGCTACACCTTC. Its protein is CASSLARFPGDYGYTF.

DNA of the CDR3: TGTGCCAGCAGCCCCCGGCTAGATGGCGAGCAGTTCTTC. This encodes CASSPRLDGEQFF. V gene TRBV3-1 combines with J gene TRBJ2-1; D is unclear. This CDR3 contains 13 residues. Trimming removed 4 bases from V and 10 bases from J, with 14 bases in between. Germline values: CDR1 LGHDT, CDR2 YNNKEL (reference sequence).

This clonotype was seen repeatedly, ten times or more. This chain connects TRBV12-3 or TRBV12-4 to TRBJ2-7, with 9 bases fitting TRBD1. The CDR3 is made up of 17 amino acids. V lost 5 bases to trimming and J lost 4 bases; unmatched junction nucleotides: 15. The CDR3 DNA sequence: TGTGCCAGCAGTCCCGAGGGGTGGGGGGACAGGGTGTACGAGCAGTACTTC. Amino acids: CASSPEGWGDRVYEQYF.

This clonotype was detected a few times. V gene TRBV27 combines with J gene TRBJ2-7; TRBD2 agrees at 13 bases. The germline V gene encodes CDR1 MNHEY and CDR2 SMNVEV (reference sequence). The CDR3 has 15 residues. V shed 6 bases, J shed 6 bases, and the junction held 8 bases outside the gene matches. CDR3 in amino acids: CASSPTSGRRGEQYF. Written as DNA, the CDR3 is TGTGCCAGCAGCCCGACTAGCGGGAGGCGTGGCGAGCAGTACTTC.

This clonotype has at least ten counts. The chain uses TRBV24-1 and TRBJ1-1; 7 nucleotides line up with TRBD1. CDR1 is KGHDR and CDR2 is SFDVKD in the germline V gene. With 7 bases clipped from V and 6 bases from J, the junction kept 10 bases outside the gene matches. This CDR3 is built from 14 residues. CDR3 sequence reads: CATRPQGDGAEAFF. The CDR3 DNA sequence: TGTGCCACCAGGCCCCAGGGGGACGGGGCTGAAGCTTTCTTT.